The present T cell receptor beta chain was sequenced within a study of blood T cell repertoires in COVID-19. Study at large: Whether acute or convalescent, the COVID-19 samples came from the United States, Italy and Spain. The analysed material was cDNA or gDNA that came from T cells, B-cell-depleted T cells, or PBMCs.

Trimming pared 2 bases from V and 4 bases from J, leaving 11 bases between. CDR3 size: 14 residues. Germline assignment: CDR1 MNHNY and CDR2 SVGAGI (reference sequence). The authors' processing: Reference gene primer amplification gave estimated nucleated cell counts. Libraries were prepared by immunoSEQ multiplex PCR; TCRdb keeps only in-frame clonotypes and omits some of them. From that table come the V and J calls and clone size; the DNA was used to work out D and trimming. Of about 670,000 clones in the sample, about 87% were seen once. The sample consisted of peripheral blood. This chain links TRBV6-6 with TRBJ1-1, with unresolved D. The receptor was isolated from a young woman with acute or convalescent COVID-19. CDR3 sequence (DNA): TGTGCCAGCAGTTACGCGTTGGAGGGCACTGAAGCTTTCTTT. Its protein is CASSYALEGTEAFF.